These T cell receptor beta chains were read from a single sample in a study of blood T cell repertoires in COVID-19. TCRdb keeps only in-frame clones here, not all; method: immunoSEQ multiplex PCR. The sample contains around 300,000 clones, 75% to 90% of which appear only once. Sample: peripheral blood. The receptors here all came from an older woman with COVID-19, enrolled during active disease. Each CDR3 is given with its conserved first and last residue. The order of the fields is V gene, D gene, clone size, J gene, CDR3 DNA, CDR3 protein. The D gene is left open where the match is weak. Size values are once, few and many counts, or a class for expanded clones, and some rows have none.

v_gene: TRBV10-3; d_gene: TRBD2; abundance: NA; j_gene: TRBJ2-3; CDR3nt: TGTGCCATCAGCGTCTTTGGCGGGGGGGACACAGATACGCAGTATTTT; CDR3aa: CAISVFGGGDTDTQYF
v_gene: TRBV11-2; d_gene: TRBD1; abundance: NA; j_gene: TRBJ2-5; CDR3nt: TGTGCCAGCAGCTTAGGGACAGGGGACGGGGAGACCCAGTACTTC; CDR3aa: CASSLGTGDGETQYF
v_gene: TRBV19; d_gene: NA; abundance: NA; j_gene: TRBJ1-1; CDR3nt: TGTGCCAGTAGTATTTCTATTACCACTGAAGCTTTCTTT; CDR3aa: CASSISITTEAFF
v_gene: TRBV15; d_gene: NA; abundance: NA; j_gene: TRBJ1-5; CDR3nt: TGTGCCACCAGCAGAGTGGAGCAGCCCCAGCATTTT; CDR3aa: CATSRVEQPQHF
v_gene: TRBV30; d_gene: NA; abundance: NA; j_gene: TRBJ2-6; CDR3nt: TGTGCCTGGAGTTGGGGGGATGGGGCCAACGTCCTGACTTTC; CDR3aa: CAWSWGDGANVLTF
v_gene: TRBV9; d_gene: TRBD1; abundance: NA; j_gene: TRBJ2-7; CDR3nt: TGTGCCAGCAGCGACTACAGGGGGCTCGGCTACGAGCAGTACTTC; CDR3aa: CASSDYRGLGYEQYF
v_gene: TRBV5-1; d_gene: NA; abundance: NA; j_gene: TRBJ2-7; CDR3nt: TGCGCCAGCAGCCCGGTAGACAGCTACGAGCAGTACTTC; CDR3aa: CASSPVDSYEQYF
v_gene: TRBV24-1; d_gene: NA; abundance: NA; j_gene: TRBJ2-1; CDR3nt: TGTGCCACCAGTGACCTGGGACTCCTGGGAGTCGATGAGCAGTTCTTC; CDR3aa: CATSDLGLLGVDEQFF
v_gene: TRBV6-4; d_gene: NA; abundance: NA; j_gene: TRBJ2-2; CDR3nt: TGTGCCAGCAGTGACTCAGGCAGGGAGAACACCGGGGAGCTGTTTTTT; CDR3aa: CASSDSGRENTGELFF
v_gene: TRBV3-1/TRBV3-2; d_gene: NA; abundance: NA; j_gene: TRBJ1-6; CDR3nt: TGTGCCAGCAGCGTACAGGTTAATTCACCCCTCCACTTT; CDR3aa: CASSVQVNSPLHF
v_gene: TRBV5-1; d_gene: NA; abundance: NA; j_gene: TRBJ1-6; CDR3nt: TGCGCCAGCAGCTTTGGTTTGACGGCAGGCTCACCCCTCCACTTT; CDR3aa: CASSFGLTAGSPLHF
v_gene: TRBV9; d_gene: TRBD1; abundance: NA; j_gene: TRBJ2-5; CDR3nt: TGTGCCAGCAGCGTACTCGGGACAGCTCAAGAGACCCAGTACTTC; CDR3aa: CASSVLGTAQETQYF
v_gene: TRBV3-1/TRBV3-2; d_gene: NA; abundance: NA; j_gene: TRBJ2-7; CDR3nt: TGTGCCAGCAGCCAAGACCGGAGGCCCCTTGAGCAGTACTTC; CDR3aa: CASSQDRRPLEQYF
v_gene: TRBV12-5; d_gene: NA; abundance: NA; j_gene: TRBJ1-2; CDR3nt: TGTGCTAGTGGTTCCCGGGGATCGGGGGGCAATGGCTACACCTTC; CDR3aa: CASGSRGSGGNGYTF
v_gene: TRBV15; d_gene: TRBD1; abundance: NA; j_gene: TRBJ1-5; CDR3nt: TGTGCCACCAGCAGAGAGACAGGGGGAAGTCAGCCCCAGCATTTT; CDR3aa: CATSRETGGSQPQHF
v_gene: TRBV5-1; d_gene: TRBD2; abundance: NA; j_gene: TRBJ2-2; CDR3nt: TGCGCCAGCACCGGGACTAGCGGTGACACCGGGGAGCTGTTTTTT; CDR3aa: CASTGTSGDTGELFF
v_gene: TRBV29-1; d_gene: TRBD1; abundance: few; j_gene: TRBJ1-1; CDR3nt: TGCAGCGTTGAATCAGGGGGGAACACTGAAGCTTTCTTT; CDR3aa: CSVESGGNTEAFF
v_gene: TRBV5-1; d_gene: TRBD1; abundance: NA; j_gene: TRBJ2-7; CDR3nt: TGCGCCAGCAGCTTGGCCCAGGGGGTCCCCTACGAGCAGTACTTC; CDR3aa: CASSLAQGVPYEQYF
v_gene: TRBV7-2; d_gene: TRBD2; abundance: NA; j_gene: TRBJ2-3; CDR3nt: TGTGCCAGCAGTTTTTCACTCGGGGGGGCGCACACAGATACGCAGTATTTT; CDR3aa: CASSFSLGGAHTDTQYF
v_gene: TRBV12-3/TRBV12-4; d_gene: TRBD1; abundance: NA; j_gene: TRBJ1-2; CDR3nt: TGTGCCAGCAGTGGGACAGGGCCGGGCTACACCTTC; CDR3aa: CASSGTGPGYTF
v_gene: TRBV2; d_gene: TRBD2; abundance: NA; j_gene: TRBJ2-7; CDR3nt: TGTGCCAGCGAAACCGGGAGGCTCGCCTACGAGCAGTACTTC; CDR3aa: CASETGRLAYEQYF
v_gene: TRBV19; d_gene: TRBD1; abundance: once; j_gene: TRBJ1-6; CDR3nt: TGTGCCAGTAGCGGGACAGGGGGAAATTCACCCCTCCACTTT; CDR3aa: CASSGTGGNSPLHF
v_gene: TRBV7-8; d_gene: TRBD1; abundance: NA; j_gene: TRBJ2-1; CDR3nt: TGTGCCAGCAGCTTCTCCGGGACAGGATACAATGAGCAGTTCTTC; CDR3aa: CASSFSGTGYNEQFF
v_gene: TRBV6-6; d_gene: NA; abundance: few; j_gene: TRBJ1-5; CDR3nt: TGTGCCAGTTTCTCGCGGTACGGTCAGCCCCAGCATTTT; CDR3aa: CASFSRYGQPQHF
v_gene: TRBV11-2; d_gene: NA; abundance: NA; j_gene: TRBJ2-1; CDR3nt: TGTGCCAGCAGCCTTACAATTTTGGATGAGCAGTTCTTC; CDR3aa: CASSLTILDEQFF
v_gene: TRBV27; d_gene: TRBD2; abundance: NA; j_gene: TRBJ2-3; CDR3nt: TGTGCCAGCAGTCCCAGGGACGGGGGGTCTAGCACAGATACGCAGTATTTT; CDR3aa: CASSPRDGGSSTDTQYF
v_gene: TRBV6-2/TRBV6-3; d_gene: NA; abundance: NA; j_gene: TRBJ2-7; CDR3nt: TGTGCCAGCAGCGATTTTTCAGGTTCCTACGAGCAGTACTTC; CDR3aa: CASSDFSGSYEQYF
v_gene: TRBV30; d_gene: TRBD2; abundance: once; j_gene: TRBJ2-5; CDR3nt: TGTGCCTGGAGGTCAAAGCGGGGGGGCCTGGAGACCCAGTACTTC; CDR3aa: CAWRSKRGGLETQYF
v_gene: TRBV30; d_gene: TRBD2; abundance: NA; j_gene: TRBJ2-7; CDR3nt: TGTGCCTGGAGTTCTTGGTCGTCCCAGCGGGGGTACGAGCAGTACTTC; CDR3aa: CAWSSWSSQRGYEQYF
v_gene: TRBV10-1; d_gene: NA; abundance: NA; j_gene: TRBJ1-1; CDR3nt: TGCGCCAGCAGGGCCGGGACAAAGGCTGAAGCTTTCTTT; CDR3aa: CASRAGTKAEAFF
v_gene: TRBV6-6; d_gene: TRBD1; abundance: NA; j_gene: TRBJ2-3; CDR3nt: TGTGCCAGCACCCCGGGACAGTCCACAGATACGCAGTATTTT; CDR3aa: CASTPGQSTDTQYF
v_gene: TRBV19; d_gene: NA; abundance: NA; j_gene: TRBJ1-1; CDR3nt: TGTGCCAGTACCCCGGGGCGGGGGCGATTGGTGAACACTGAAGCTTTCTTT; CDR3aa: CASTPGRGRLVNTEAFF
v_gene: TRBV7-3; d_gene: TRBD1; abundance: once; j_gene: TRBJ2-2; CDR3nt: TGTGCCAGCAGCCACAGGGGAGCCGGGGAGCTGTTTTTT; CDR3aa: CASSHRGAGELFF
v_gene: TRBV19; d_gene: NA; abundance: NA; j_gene: TRBJ2-3; CDR3nt: TGTGCCACCTCGGACAAGGGATACACAGATACGCAGTATTTT; CDR3aa: CATSDKGYTDTQYF
v_gene: TRBV25-1; d_gene: TRBD1; abundance: NA; j_gene: TRBJ1-6; CDR3nt: TGTGCCAGCAGTCAGGGGGCGTCGAATAATTCACCCCTCCACTTT; CDR3aa: CASSQGASNNSPLHF
v_gene: TRBV6-5; d_gene: NA; abundance: NA; j_gene: TRBJ1-5; CDR3nt: TGTGCCAGCAGAACAGGGAACGGCAATCAGCCCCAGCATTTT; CDR3aa: CASRTGNGNQPQHF
v_gene: TRBV4-1; d_gene: NA; abundance: NA; j_gene: TRBJ1-2; CDR3nt: TGCGCCAGCAGCCAACGGGAAAACTATGGCTACACCTTC; CDR3aa: CASSQRENYGYTF
v_gene: TRBV3-1/TRBV3-2; d_gene: TRBD1; abundance: once; j_gene: TRBJ2-1; CDR3nt: TGTGCCAGCAGCACGGACAGGGGGCGAACCCCCTCCTACAATGAGCAGTTCTTC; CDR3aa: CASSTDRGRTPSYNEQFF
v_gene: TRBV11-3; d_gene: NA; abundance: NA; j_gene: TRBJ1-6; CDR3nt: TGTGCCAGCAGCTTAACCTATCCATTTTCACCCCTCCACTTT; CDR3aa: CASSLTYPFSPLHF
v_gene: TRBV5-3; d_gene: NA; abundance: NA; j_gene: TRBJ2-4; CDR3nt: TGTGCCAGAAGCTTAGGGGTTTCTACCAAAAACATTCAGTACTTC; CDR3aa: CARSLGVSTKNIQYF
v_gene: TRBV5-1; d_gene: NA; abundance: NA; j_gene: TRBJ2-5; CDR3nt: TGCGCCAGCAGCTGGGACTTCCCCCAAGAGACCCAGTACTTC; CDR3aa: CASSWDFPQETQYF